This TCR beta chain emerged from a study of cytomegalovirus exposure and HLA in healthy donors. V dropped 3 bases and J dropped 2 bases, with 11 bases sitting between them. Per germline, CDR1 MGHDK and CDR2 SYGVNS. This CDR3 has 14 residues. Vbeta (60) and Jbeta (13) primers were used in the PCR. Using immunoSEQ multiplex PCR, the repertoire was profiled, and TCRdb retains in-frame clones only, with some absent. The table lists approximately 80,000 clones. What was sequenced was PBMCs. The chain links TRBV25-1 to TRBJ2-7, with a possible D match to TRBD2 (5 bases). This receptor was identified in a woman in her twenties or thirties in good health and CMV-seronegative. CDR3 region: CASSEEDPTYEQYF. CDR3 DNA: TGTGCCAGCAGTGAGGAGGACCCCACCTACGAGCAGTACTTC.